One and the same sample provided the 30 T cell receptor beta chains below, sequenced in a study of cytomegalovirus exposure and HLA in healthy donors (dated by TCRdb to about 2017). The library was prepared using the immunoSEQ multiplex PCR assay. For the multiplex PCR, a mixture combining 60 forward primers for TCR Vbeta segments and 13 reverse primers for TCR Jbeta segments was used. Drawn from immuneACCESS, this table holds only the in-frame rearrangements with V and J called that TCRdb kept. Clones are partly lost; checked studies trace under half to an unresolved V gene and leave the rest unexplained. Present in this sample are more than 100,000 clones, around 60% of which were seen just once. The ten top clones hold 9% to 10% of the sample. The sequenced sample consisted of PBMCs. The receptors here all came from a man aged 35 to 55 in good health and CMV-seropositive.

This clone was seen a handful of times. The CDR3 reads CASSQGQGAVDEQYF. The CDR3 DNA is TGTGCCAGCAGCCAAGGACAGGGGGCTGTCGACGAGCAGTACTTC. This sequence joins TRBV4-2 and TRBJ2-7, with 10 bases that match TRBD1. CDR1 and CDR2 (germline): LGHNA, YNFKEQ. CDR3 length: 15 residues. V shed 1 base and J 5 bases; nucleotides not matched to a gene: 5.

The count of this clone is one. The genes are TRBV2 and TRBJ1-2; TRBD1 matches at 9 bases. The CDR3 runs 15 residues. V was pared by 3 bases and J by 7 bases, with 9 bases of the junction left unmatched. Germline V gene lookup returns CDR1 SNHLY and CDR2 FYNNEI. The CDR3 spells CASSELQGANGGYTF. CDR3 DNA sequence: TGTGCCAGCAGTGAGTTACAGGGGGCGAATGGTGGCTACACCTTC.

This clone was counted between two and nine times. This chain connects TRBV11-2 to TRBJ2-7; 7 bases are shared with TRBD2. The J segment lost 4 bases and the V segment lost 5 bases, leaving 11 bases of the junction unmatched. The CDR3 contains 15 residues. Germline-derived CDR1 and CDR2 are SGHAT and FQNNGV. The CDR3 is CASSVPGLKEYEQYF. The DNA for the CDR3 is TGTGCCAGCAGCGTACCGGGACTAAAAGAATACGAGCAGTACTTC.

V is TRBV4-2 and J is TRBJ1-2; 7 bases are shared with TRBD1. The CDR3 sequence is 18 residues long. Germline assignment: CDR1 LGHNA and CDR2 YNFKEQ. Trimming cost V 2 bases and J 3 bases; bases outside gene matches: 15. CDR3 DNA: TGTGCCAGCAGCCAAAGGGACGACAGGGCTGGAGGGTACTATGGCTACACCTTC. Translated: CASSQRDDRAGGYYGYTF.

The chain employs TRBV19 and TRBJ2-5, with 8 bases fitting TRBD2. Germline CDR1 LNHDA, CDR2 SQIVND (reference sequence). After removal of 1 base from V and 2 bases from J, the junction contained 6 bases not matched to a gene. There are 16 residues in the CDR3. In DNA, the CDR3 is TGTGCCAGTAGTATAGGAGGTAGCGGGAAGCAAGAGACCCAGTACTTC. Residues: CASSIGGSGKQETQYF.

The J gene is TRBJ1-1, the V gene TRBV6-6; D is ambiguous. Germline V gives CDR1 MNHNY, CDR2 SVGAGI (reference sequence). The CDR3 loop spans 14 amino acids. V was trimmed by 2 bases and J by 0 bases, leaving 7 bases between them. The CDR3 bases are TGTGCCAGCAGTTACGTTGGAGTGAACACTGAAGCTTTCTTT. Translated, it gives CASSYVGVNTEAFF.

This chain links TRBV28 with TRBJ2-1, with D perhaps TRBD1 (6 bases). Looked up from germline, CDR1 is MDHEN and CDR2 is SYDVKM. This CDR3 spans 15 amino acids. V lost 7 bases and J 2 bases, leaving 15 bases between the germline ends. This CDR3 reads CASTLGGQTYNEQFF. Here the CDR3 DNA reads TGTGCCAGCACCCTAGGGGGACAAACCTACAATGAGCAGTTCTTC.

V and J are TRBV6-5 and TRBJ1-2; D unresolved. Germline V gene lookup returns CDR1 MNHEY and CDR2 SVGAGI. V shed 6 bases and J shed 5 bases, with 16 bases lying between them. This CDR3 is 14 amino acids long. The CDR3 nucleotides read TGTGCCAGCAGGATCCCGACCCCGGGGTATGGCTACACCTTC. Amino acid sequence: CASRIPTPGYGYTF.

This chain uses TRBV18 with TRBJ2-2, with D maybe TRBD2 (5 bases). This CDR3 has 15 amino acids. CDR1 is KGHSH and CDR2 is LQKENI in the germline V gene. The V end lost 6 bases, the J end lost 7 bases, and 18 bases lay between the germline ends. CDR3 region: CASSSFVREGGELFF. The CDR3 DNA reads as TGTGCCAGCTCGTCTTTTGTCCGTGAGGGCGGGGAGCTGTTTTTT.

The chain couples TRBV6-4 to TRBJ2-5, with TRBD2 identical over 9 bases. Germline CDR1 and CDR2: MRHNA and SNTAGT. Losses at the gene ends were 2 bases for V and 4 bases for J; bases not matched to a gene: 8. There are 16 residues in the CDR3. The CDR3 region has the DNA TGTGCCAGCAGTGACCCGCTGGCTAGCGGGACAGAGACCCAGTACTTC. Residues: CASSDPLASGTETQYF.

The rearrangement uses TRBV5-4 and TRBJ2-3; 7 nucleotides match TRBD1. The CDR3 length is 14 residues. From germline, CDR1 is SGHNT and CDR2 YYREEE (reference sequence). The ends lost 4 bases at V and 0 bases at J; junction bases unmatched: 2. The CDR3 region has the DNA TGTGCCAGCAGCCGGGACAGTAGCACAGATACGCAGTATTTT. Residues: CASSRDSSTDTQYF.

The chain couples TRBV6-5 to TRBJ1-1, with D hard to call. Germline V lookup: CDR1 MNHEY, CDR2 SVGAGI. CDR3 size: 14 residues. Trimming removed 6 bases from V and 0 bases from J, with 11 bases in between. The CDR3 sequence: CASRRDILNTEAFF. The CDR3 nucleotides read TGTGCCAGCAGACGCGACATATTGAACACTGAAGCTTTCTTT.

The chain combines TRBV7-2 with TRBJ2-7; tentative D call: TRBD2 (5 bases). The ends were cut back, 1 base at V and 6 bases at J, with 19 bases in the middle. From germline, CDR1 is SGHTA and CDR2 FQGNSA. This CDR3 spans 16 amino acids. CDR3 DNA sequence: TGTGCCAGCAGCTTAGTCGAGCGGACCGAAACCCGCGAGCAGTACTTC. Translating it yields CASSLVERTETREQYF.

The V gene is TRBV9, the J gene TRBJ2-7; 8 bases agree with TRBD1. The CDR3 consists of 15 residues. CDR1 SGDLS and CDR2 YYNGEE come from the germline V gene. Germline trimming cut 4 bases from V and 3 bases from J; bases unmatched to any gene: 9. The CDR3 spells CASSPLGQGYYEQYF. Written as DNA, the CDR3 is TGTGCCAGCAGCCCCCTAGGACAGGGTTACTACGAGCAGTACTTC. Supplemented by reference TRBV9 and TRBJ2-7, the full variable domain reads DSGVTQTPKHLITATGQRVTLRCSPRSGDLSVYWYQQSLDQGLQFLIQYYNGEERAKGNILERFSAQQFPDLHSELNLSSLELGDSALYFCASSPLGQGYYEQYFGPGTRLTVT.

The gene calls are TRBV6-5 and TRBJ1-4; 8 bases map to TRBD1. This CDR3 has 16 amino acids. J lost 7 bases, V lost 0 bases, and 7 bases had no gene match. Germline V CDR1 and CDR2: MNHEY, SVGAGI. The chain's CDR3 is CASSYSKAGTGEKLFF. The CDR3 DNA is TGTGCCAGCAGTTACTCGAAGGCAGGGACAGGTGAAAAACTGTTTTTT.

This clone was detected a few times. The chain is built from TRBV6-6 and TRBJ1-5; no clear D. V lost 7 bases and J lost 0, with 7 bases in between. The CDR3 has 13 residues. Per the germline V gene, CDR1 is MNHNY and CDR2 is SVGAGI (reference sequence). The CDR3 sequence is CASTRLSNQPQHF. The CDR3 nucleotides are TGTGCCAGCACTAGACTTAGCAATCAGCCCCAGCATTTT.

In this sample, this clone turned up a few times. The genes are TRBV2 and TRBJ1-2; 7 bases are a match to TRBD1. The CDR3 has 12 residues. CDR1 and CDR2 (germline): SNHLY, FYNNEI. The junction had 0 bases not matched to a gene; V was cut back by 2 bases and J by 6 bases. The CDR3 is CASSERGHGYTF. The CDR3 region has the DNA TGTGCCAGCAGTGAAAGGGGGCATGGCTACACCTTC.

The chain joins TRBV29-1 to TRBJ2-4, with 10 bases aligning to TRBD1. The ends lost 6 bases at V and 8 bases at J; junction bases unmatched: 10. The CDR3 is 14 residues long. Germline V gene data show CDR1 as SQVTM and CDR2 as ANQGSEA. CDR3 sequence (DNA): TGCAGCGTCCAAACCGGGACAGGGGAGGACATTCAGTACTTC. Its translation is CSVQTGTGEDIQYF. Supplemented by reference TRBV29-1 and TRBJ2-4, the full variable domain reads SAVISQKPSRDICQRGTSLTIQCQVDSQVTMMFWYRQQPGQSLTLIATANQGSEATYESGFVIDKFPISRPNLTFSTLTVSNMSPEDSSIYLCSVQTGTGEDIQYFGAGTRLSVL.

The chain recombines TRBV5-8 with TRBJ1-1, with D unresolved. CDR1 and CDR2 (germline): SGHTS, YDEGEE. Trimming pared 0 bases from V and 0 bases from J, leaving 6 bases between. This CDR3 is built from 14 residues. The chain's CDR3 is CASSLGAMNTEAFF. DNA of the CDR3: TGTGCCAGCAGCTTGGGAGCTATGAACACTGAAGCTTTCTTT.

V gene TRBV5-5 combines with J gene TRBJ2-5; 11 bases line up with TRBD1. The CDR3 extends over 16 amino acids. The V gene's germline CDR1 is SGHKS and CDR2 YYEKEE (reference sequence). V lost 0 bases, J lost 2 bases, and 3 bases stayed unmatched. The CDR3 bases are TGTGCCAGCAGCTTGGGTGGGACAGGGGGACAAGAGACCCAGTACTTC. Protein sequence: CASSLGGTGGQETQYF. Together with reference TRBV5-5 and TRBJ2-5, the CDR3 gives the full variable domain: DAGVTQSPTHLIKTRGQQVTLRCSPISGHKSVSWYQQVLGQGPQFIFQYYEKEERGRGNFPDRFSARQFPNYSSELNVNALLLGDSALYLCASSLGGTGGQETQYFGPGTRLLVL.

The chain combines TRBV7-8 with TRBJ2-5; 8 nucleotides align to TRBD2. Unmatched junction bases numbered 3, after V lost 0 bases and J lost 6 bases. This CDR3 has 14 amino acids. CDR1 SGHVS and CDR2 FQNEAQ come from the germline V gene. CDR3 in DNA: TGTGCCAGCAGCTTAGCTAGCGGGGTAAAGACCCAGTACTTC. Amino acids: CASSLASGVKTQYF.

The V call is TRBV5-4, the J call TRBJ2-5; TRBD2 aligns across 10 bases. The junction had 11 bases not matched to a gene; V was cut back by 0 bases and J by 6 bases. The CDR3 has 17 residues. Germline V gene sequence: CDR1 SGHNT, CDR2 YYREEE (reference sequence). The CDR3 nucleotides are TGTGCCAGCAGCTTGGGCGCCGGGCTAGCGGGAGTGAAGACCCAGTACTTC. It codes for CASSLGAGLAGVKTQYF.

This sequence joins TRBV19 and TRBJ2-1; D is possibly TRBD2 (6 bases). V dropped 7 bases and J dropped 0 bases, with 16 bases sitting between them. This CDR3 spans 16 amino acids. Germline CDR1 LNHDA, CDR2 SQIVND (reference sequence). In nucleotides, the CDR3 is TGTGCCAGTACCTCTAGCGATACGAGCTCCTACAATGAGCAGTTCTTC. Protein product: CASTSSDTSSYNEQFF.

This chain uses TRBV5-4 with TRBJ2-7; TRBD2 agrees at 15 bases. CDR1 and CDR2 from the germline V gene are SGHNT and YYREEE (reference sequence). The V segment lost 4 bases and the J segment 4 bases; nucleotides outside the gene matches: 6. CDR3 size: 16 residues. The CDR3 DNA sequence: TGTGCCAGCAGCCGGACTAGCGGGAGGGGGTTTTACGAGCAGTACTTC. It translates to CASSRTSGRGFYEQYF.

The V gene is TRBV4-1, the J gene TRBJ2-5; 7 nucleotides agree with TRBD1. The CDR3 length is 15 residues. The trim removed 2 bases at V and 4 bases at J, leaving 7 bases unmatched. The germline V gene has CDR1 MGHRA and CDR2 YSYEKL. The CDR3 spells CASSQLQGFRETQYF. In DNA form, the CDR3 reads TGCGCCAGCAGCCAACTACAGGGGTTTAGAGAGACCCAGTACTTC.

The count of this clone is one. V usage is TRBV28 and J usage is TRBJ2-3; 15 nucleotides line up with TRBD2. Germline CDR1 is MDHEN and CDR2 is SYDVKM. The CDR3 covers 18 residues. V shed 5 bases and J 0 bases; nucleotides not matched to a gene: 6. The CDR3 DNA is TGTGCCAGCAGTCTCGGGACTAGCGGGAGGCAGAGCACAGATACGCAGTATTTT. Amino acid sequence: CASSLGTSGRQSTDTQYF.

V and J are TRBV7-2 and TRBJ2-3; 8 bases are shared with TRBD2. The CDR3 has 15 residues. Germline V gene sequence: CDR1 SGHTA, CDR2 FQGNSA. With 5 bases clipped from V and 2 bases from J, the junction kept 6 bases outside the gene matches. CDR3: CASSAQRGLTDTQYF. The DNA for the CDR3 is TGTGCCAGCAGCGCCCAGCGGGGGCTCACAGATACGCAGTATTTT.

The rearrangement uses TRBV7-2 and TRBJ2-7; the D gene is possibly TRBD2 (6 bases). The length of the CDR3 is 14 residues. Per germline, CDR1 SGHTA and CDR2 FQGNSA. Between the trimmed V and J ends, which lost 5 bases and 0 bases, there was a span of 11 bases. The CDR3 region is CASSPERASYEQYF. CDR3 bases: TGTGCCAGCAGCCCGGAGCGGGCCTCCTACGAGCAGTACTTC.

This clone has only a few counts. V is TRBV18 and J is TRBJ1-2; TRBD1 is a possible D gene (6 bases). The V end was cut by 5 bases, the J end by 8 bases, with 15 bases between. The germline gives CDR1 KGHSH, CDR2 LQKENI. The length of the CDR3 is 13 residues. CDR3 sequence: CASSSIGGQGYTF. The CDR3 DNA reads TGTGCCAGCTCATCGATTGGAGGACAGGGCTACACCTTC.

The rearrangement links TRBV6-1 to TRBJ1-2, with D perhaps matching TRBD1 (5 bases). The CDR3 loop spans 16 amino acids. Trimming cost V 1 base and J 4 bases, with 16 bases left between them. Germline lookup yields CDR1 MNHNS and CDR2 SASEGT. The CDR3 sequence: CASSEGSWAGLYGYTF. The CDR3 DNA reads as TGTGCCAGCAGTGAAGGGAGTTGGGCAGGGCTCTATGGCTACACCTTC.